Listed below are T cell receptor beta chains from one sample, sequenced in a study of circulating and synovial CD4+ cells in juvenile arthritis. Clones were sequenced by immunoSEQ multiplex PCR, and TCRdb holds only the in-frame ones, with some missing. The sample carries 30,000 to 40,000 clones, approximately 93% recorded once. The specimen was CD4+ T cells from blood. The source is a human donor with juvenile idiopathic arthritis. CDR3s leave out the opening cysteine and the closing phenylalanine or tryptophan.

CDR3 length | J gene | V gene | CDR3 protein
13 | TRBJ2-3 | TRBV7-6 | ASSLVTGESDTQY
11 | TRBJ1-4 | TRBV2 | ASSEALGEKLF
14 | TRBJ1-6 | TRBV7-3 | ASSPTGGTYNSPLH
15 | TRBJ2-3 | TRBV19 | ASSIWVYLGGTDTQY
13 | TRBJ2-1 | TRBV6-5 | ASSLTSGGAIEQF
13 | TRBJ1-4 | TRBV2 | ASSVRGQGYEKLF
13 | TRBJ1-5 | TRBV9 | ASSAGTGINQPQH
12 | TRBJ1-1 | TRBV29-1 | SVEDSEPNTEAF
13 | TRBJ2-7 | TRBV6-5 | ASTVDRASSYEQY
16 | TRBJ2-3 | TRBV19 | ASSTQRRRDREIDTQY
12 | TRBJ1-2 | TRBV19 | ASSPRDRVNGYT
13 | TRBJ2-7 | TRBV2 | ASSDRTESSYEQY
12 | TRBJ1-2 | TRBV29-1 | SVEGTAANYGYT
13 | TRBJ2-5 | TRBV5-4 | ASSSWGNEGETQY
14 | TRBJ1-4 | TRBV5-1 | ASSSTPGQGFEKLF
11 | TRBJ1-4 | TRBV7-2 | ASSLGQNEKLF
11 | TRBJ2-5 | TRBV7-3 | ASSLGGLETQY
15 | TRBJ1-1 | TRBV5-5 | ASSLEAGRLLGTEAF
13 | TRBJ2-7 | TRBV7-2 | ASSLQAGMGYEQY
11 | TRBJ2-5 | TRBV11-3 | ASSQKGGETQY
14 | TRBJ1-3 | TRBV19 | ASRIRGDRAGNTIY
15 | TRBJ2-3 | TRBV27 | ASSREAARSSTDTQY
13 | TRBJ2-3 | TRBV6-6 | ASSCLGQFTDTQY
12 | TRBJ2-4 | TRBV5-1 | ASSFASGVNIQY
14 | TRBJ2-7 | TRBV12-2 | ASRSPGENLSYEQY
13 | TRBJ1-2 | TRBV30 | AWTRDRGWGYGYT
14 | TRBJ2-2 | TRBV7-3 | ASSPPTSGGAGELF
14 | TRBJ1-3 | TRBV11-2 | ASSPTSGFLGNTIY
12 | TRBJ2-2 | TRBV4-2 | ASSRAGGGGELF
12 | TRBJ2-7 | TRBV7-2 | ASSFSGTAYEQY
11 | TRBJ1-1 | TRBV7-9 | ASSHREGPEAF
13 | TRBJ1-3 | TRBV6-5 | ASQRVRGAGNTIY
13 | TRBJ2-7 | TRBV19 | ASSIRSGGPYEQY